This TCR beta chain was captured in a study of shared clonotypes between healthy human individuals. Study as a whole: CD4 naive and memory got three plates each, CD8 naive two, CD8 memory one. The study's findings and limits: It was expected that sequencing depth would affect clonotype sharing among donors.

The table came from immunoSEQ multiplex PCR; TCRdb's copy has only in-frame clones and leaves some out. The sample carries some 2,000,000 clones, just under 95% recorded once. In the case of this clone: Its cognate antigen is unknown.

As defined, naive CD8 cells were CD45RO-negative and positively selected for CCR7, with terminally differentiated effector memory CD45RA+ cells excluded. The length of the CDR3 is 15 residues. V was pared by 1 base and J by 0 bases, with 7 bases between. Germline CDR1 is LGHNA and CDR2 is YSLEER. This TCR was sampled from a young man in good health. V is TRBV4-3 and J is TRBJ2-1; D is unclear. The sample was naive CD8+ T cells sorted from blood. CDR3: CASSQVQSSYNEQFF. In nucleotides, the CDR3 is TGCGCCAGCAGCCAAGTGCAGAGCTCCTACAATGAGCAGTTCTTC.